This entry describes one TCR beta chain. These data come from a study of blood T cell repertoires in COVID-19. Sequencing was performed with immunoSEQ multiplex PCR; in TCRdb, only in-frame clones are kept and a portion is missing. Seen here are fewer than 350,000 clones, 80% to 95% observed once, and the top ten hold more than 6%. The CDR3 totals 14 residues. Trimming removed 4 bases at V and 5 bases at J, with 14 bases between. The germline V gene has CDR1 MNHEY and CDR2 SVGAGI. Material: peripheral blood. V is TRBV6-5 and J is TRBJ2-5; tentative D call: TRBD2 (7 bases). This receptor was identified in a woman in her 30s with COVID-19, enrolled during active disease. CDR3 nucleotides: TGTGCCAGCAGTTCCGGGGGGCCTCCGGAGACCCAGTACTTC. Translation: CASSSGGPPETQYF.